The sequence of this T cell receptor (beta chain) was determined in a study of blood T cells in healthy people across ages. A second PCR, run for about 7 to 11 cycles, used a sample-barcoded 5' primer plus a J-beta primer mix. Each CDR3 protein gets one entry after TCRdb re-called the 5' RACE reads with MiXCR. The sample includes more than 750,000 distinct CDR3 sequences, under 35% of them seen just once. CDR1 and CDR2 from the germline V gene are LGHNA and YSLEER. This CDR3 is 13 amino acids long. As regards this clonotype: This may arise from a read error, as a much more abundant clone is one base away.

The data also belong to a second study, concerning T cells of mothers and their children. That study reports: The shaping of TCR recombination output by thymic selection is similar in related and unrelated pairs.

The chain joins TRBV4-3 to TRBJ2-5, with D unresolved. The sequenced sample was blood. The clonotype was recovered from a woman aged 35 to 49 in good health. The CDR3 nucleotides read TGCGCCAGCAGCCAAGCCTTGGAAGAGGCCCAGTACTTC. Residues: CASSQALEEAQYF.